Listed below are T cell receptor beta chains from one sample, sequenced in a study of blood T cells in healthy people across ages. TCRdb fed the 5' RACE reads into MiXCR, producing one record per CDR3 protein. The repertoire holds some 880,000 distinct CDR3 sequences, with roughly 34% as singletons. The sequenced sample consisted of blood. The receptors originated from a man aged 18 to 35 in good health. Each CDR3 is given with its conserved first and last residue. The D gene is left open where the match is weak. Clone size appears in some rows only: once, few, many, or a class for an expanded clone.

J gene	CDR3 length	V gene	clone size	D gene	CDR3 DNA	CDR3 protein
TRBJ1-2	12	TRBV20-1	NA	NA	TGCAGTGCTTGGTTAGAAGGACGCAACGGCACCTTC	CSAWLEGRNGTF
TRBJ1-2	16	TRBV27	many	NA	TGTGCCAGCAGTGTACTCGGGGGGCTTTCGAACTATGGCTACACCTTC	CASSVLGGLSNYGYTF
TRBJ2-5	14	TRBV7-2	once	TRBD1	TGTGCCAGCAGCTCCAGGGGGCGCTGGGAGACCCAGTACTTC	CASSSRGRWETQYF
TRBJ2-3	16	TRBV12-5	NA	TRBD1	TGTGCTAGTGGTTTGGGGATGACAGGGATTTTAGATACGCGGTATTTT	CASGLGMTGILDTRYF
TRBJ2-1	16	TRBV12-3/TRBV12-4	many	TRBD2	TGTGCCAGCACCGGCGGGGGGATCTACACCTACAATGAGCAGTTCTTC	CASTGGGIYTYNEQFF
TRBJ1-1	13	TRBV5-1	few	TRBD1	TGCGCCAGCAGCTTGGCCGGACAGGACGAAGCTTTCTTT	CASSLAGQDEAFF
TRBJ1-1	15	TRBV20-1	few	NA	TGCAGTGCTAGGTCCCTCGGTGGGACGAACACTGAAGCTTTCTTT	CSARSLGGTNTEAFF
TRBJ2-2	16	TRBV15	NA	TRBD2	TGTGCCACCAGCCCTACTAGCGGGGATCACACCGGGGAGCTGTTTTTT	CATSPTSGDHTGELFF
TRBJ2-1	14	TRBV19	NA	TRBD1	TGTGCCAGTAGTGTTGTGACAGGGAGTGATGAGCAGTTCTTC	CASSVVTGSDEQFF
TRBJ2-1	16	TRBV7-9	NA	NA	TGTGCCAGCAGCCCCGGAAACCGGGATCTATACAATGAGCAGTTCTTC	CASSPGNRDLYNEQFF
TRBJ2-3	18	TRBV10-3	NA	TRBD2	TGTGCCATCAGGAAGGACGTCGTGGGACTAGCGGGAACAGATACGCAGTATTTT	CAIRKDVVGLAGTDTQYF
TRBJ1-1	14	TRBV12-3/TRBV12-4	few	TRBD1	TGTGCCAGCAGTCGGGACAGATCGGGAACTGAAGCTTTCTTT	CASSRDRSGTEAFF
TRBJ2-1	15	TRBV3-1	NA	NA	TGTGCCAGCAGCACGACAGGGAGGTCCTACAATGAGCAGTTCTTC	CASSTTGRSYNEQFF
TRBJ2-3	14	TRBV7-2	NA	NA	TGTGCCAGCCACCGAGGGACTAGCACAGATACGCAGTATTTT	CASHRGTSTDTQYF
TRBJ2-7	13	TRBV4-3	many	TRBD2	TGCGCCAGCAGCCAGGTACTAGCGGATGAGCAGTACTTC	CASSQVLADEQYF
TRBJ1-3	18	TRBV6-5	NA	NA	TGTGCCAGCAGTTACTCGTGGGAGCCGCTCACCTATGGAAACACCATATATTTT	CASSYSWEPLTYGNTIYF